This T cell receptor beta chain was recovered during a study of blood T cell dynamics during melanoma immunotherapy. Study-wide points: At W3, later disease-control patients showed bifurcated PBMC repertoire changes, unlike progressors.

Libraries were prepared by immunoSEQ multiplex PCR; TCRdb keeps only in-frame clonotypes and omits some of them. The sample carries 9,500 to 15,000 clones, 85% to 90% recorded once. With respect to this clone: Its specificity is not known.

CDR1 MNHNS and CDR2 SASEGT come from the germline V gene. The V end lost 2 bases, the J end lost 7 bases, and 12 bases lay between the germline ends. The CDR3 covers 14 residues. Time point in this sample: week 3, after first cycle of checkpoint inhibitor. Disease control meant complete response, partial response or stable disease at 12 weeks. Patients with prior systemic cancer treatment, concomitant immunosuppressants, or other active malignancies were excluded. The V call is TRBV6-1, the J call TRBJ1-5; no firm D call. Here the sequenced sample was blood, taken from a patient treated with checkpoint blockade. This TCR derives from a human donor with melanoma. The CDR3 DNA reads as TGTGCCAGCAGTGAAACAGAAGGGAGGCAGCCCCAGCATTTT. Its translation: CASSETEGRQPQHF.